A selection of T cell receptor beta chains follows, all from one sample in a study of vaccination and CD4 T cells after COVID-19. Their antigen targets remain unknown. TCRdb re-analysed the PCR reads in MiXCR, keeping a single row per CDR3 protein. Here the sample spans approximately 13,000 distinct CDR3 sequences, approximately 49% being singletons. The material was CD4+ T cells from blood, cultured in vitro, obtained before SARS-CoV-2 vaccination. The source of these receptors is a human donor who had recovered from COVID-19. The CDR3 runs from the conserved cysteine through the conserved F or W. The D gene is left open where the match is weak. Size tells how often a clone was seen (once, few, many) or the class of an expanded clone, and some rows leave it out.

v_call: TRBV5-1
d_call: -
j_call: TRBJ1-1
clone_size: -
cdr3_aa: CASSSAGTSGTEAFF
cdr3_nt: TGCGCCAGCAGCTCAGCGGGGACATCGGGCACTGAAGCTTTCTTT

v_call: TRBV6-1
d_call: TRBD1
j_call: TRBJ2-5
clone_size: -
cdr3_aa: CASFRTGAIETQYF
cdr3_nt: TGTGCCAGCTTCAGGACAGGGGCTATCGAGACCCAGTACTTC

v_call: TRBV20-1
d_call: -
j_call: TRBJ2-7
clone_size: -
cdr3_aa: CSARGGTDSYEQYF
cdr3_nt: TGCAGTGCTAGGGGTGGGACGGACTCCTACGAGCAGTACTTC

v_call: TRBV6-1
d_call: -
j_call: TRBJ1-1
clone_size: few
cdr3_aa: CASSSHPGEAFF
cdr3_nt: TGTGCCAGCAGCTCCCATCCGGGGGAAGCTTTCTTT

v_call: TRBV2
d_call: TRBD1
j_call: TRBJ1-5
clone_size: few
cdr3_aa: CASSRQGGRSNQPQHF
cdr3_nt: TGTGCCAGCAGTAGACAGGGGGGCAGAAGCAATCAGCCCCAGCATTTT

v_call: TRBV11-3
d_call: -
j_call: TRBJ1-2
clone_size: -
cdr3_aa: CASVAWPTF
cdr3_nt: TGTGCCAGCGTAGCTTGGCCCACCTTC

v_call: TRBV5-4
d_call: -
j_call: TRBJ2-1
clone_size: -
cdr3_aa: CASSPDAASNEQFF
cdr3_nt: TGTGCCAGCAGCCCGGACGCGGCTTCCAATGAGCAGTTCTTC

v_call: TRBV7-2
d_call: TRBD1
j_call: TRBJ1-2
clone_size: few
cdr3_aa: CASSSSGTGRIYGYTF
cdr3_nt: TGTGCCAGCAGCTCCTCCGGGACAGGGAGAATCTATGGCTACACCTTC

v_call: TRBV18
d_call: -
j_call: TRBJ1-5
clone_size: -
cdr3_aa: CASSPGDASNQPQHF
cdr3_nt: TGTGCCAGCTCACCTGGGGACGCAAGCAATCAGCCCCAGCATTTT

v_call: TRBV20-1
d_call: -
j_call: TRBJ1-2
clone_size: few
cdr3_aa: CSANRRGDYGYTF
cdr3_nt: TGCAGTGCTAACCGGAGAGGAGACTATGGCTACACCTTC